This TCR beta chain was sequenced in a study of CD8+ T cells in alopecia areata. RNA was extracted and reverse transcribed into cDNA as the sequencing template. Profiling relied on immunoSEQ multiplex PCR, and the TCRdb table lists in-frame clones only, not all of them. The repertoire has 90,000 to 130,000 clones, about 60% of them found once; the top ten carry roughly 25%. V shed 6 bases and J shed 3 bases, with 10 bases lying between them. CDR3 length: 13 residues. Germline loops: CDR1 MNHEY, CDR2 SMNVEV (reference sequence). The chain uses TRBV27 and TRBJ2-3; possibly TRBD2 for D (5 bases). The receptor's source is a human donor with alopecia areata. Sequencing used NKG2D-low CD8+ T cells sorted from blood. The CDR3 nucleotides read TGTGCCAGCAGCTTCAGAGGGACAGATACGCAGTATTTT. Its translation: CASSFRGTDTQYF.